This T cell receptor (beta chain) emerged from a study of PD-L1 blockade in urothelial cancer. At the level of the study: Patients arrived having already received 0 to 3 prior chemotherapy regimens. The study recovered a median of approximately 150,000 T cells per blood sample.

Findings and caveats of the study: Lower pretreatment blood TCR clonality, under the median, predicted better survival, researchers reported.

The data were produced by immunoSEQ multiplex PCR, yet TCRdb's version contains in-frame clones alone and is incomplete. The sample yields 75,000 to 100,000 clones, approximately 87% seen once. Notes on this clone: Its antigen is still unknown.

Trimming took off 1 base at V and 3 bases at J, with 10 bases between the two ends. The CDR3 has 15 residues. Germline V gives CDR1 SGHRS, CDR2 YFSETQ. Stated time point: peripheral blood 6 weeks after treatment start. This TCR derives from a man between 70 and 80 years old with urothelial cancer. The V gene is TRBV5-1, the J gene TRBJ2-2, with D tentatively TRBD1 (6 bases). This specimen was PBMCs, taken around atezolizumab (anti-PD-L1) treatment. For the CDR3, the DNA is TGCGCCAGCAGCTTGCAGGGGCACGACACCGGGGAGCTGTTTTTT. Its protein is CASSLQGHDTGELFF.